The source of this T cell receptor beta chain is a study of human T cells and chemical hapten exposure. In its sample, this clonotype was seen many times. TCRdb redid the calling of the 5' RACE reads with MiXCR, one entry per CDR3 protein. In the table there are roughly 120,000 distinct CDR3 sequences, approximately 20% of which are singletons. Unseparated into fractions, whole blood served as the source from which total RNA was extracted. CDR3 length equals 13 residues. Germline-derived CDR1 and CDR2 are MGHDK and SYGVNS. V was pared by 4 bases and J by 5 bases, with 3 bases of the junction left unmatched.

This chain joins TRBV25-1 and TRBJ1-2; 8 bases line up with TRBD1. The clonotype originates from a human donor in good health. The DNA for the CDR3 is TGTGCCAGCAGTGCGGGGACAGGATATGGCTACACCTTC. Its translation: CASSAGTGYGYTF.